This TCR beta chain was captured by sequencing in a study of beta chain features in type 1 diabetes. Findings of the study overall: VDJ junctions from patients with type 1 diabetes contained fewer insertions and more deletions. The study found moderately but significantly shorter TCRB CDR3s in all four CD4+ subsets of Type 1 diabetes patients.

All of the isolated RNA was reverse transcribed, so expressed TCRB transcripts were sequenced. Roughly 3.7 million reads, on average, came from each naive, central memory and regulatory T cell sample. This table comes from immunoSEQ multiplex PCR, and its TCRdb copy is limited to in-frame clones, with some not included. The table lists about 160,000 clones, less than 9.5% of them singletons, with under 2.5% in the top ten. The CDR3 runs to 13 residues. The germline gives CDR1 SEHNR, CDR2 FQNEAQ (reference sequence). V was cut by 6 bases and J by 0 bases, with 8 bases left in between. In its sample, this clone was seen a few times. The antigen remains undetermined.

The sequence derives from a woman younger than 35 in good health. The genes are TRBV7-9 and TRBJ1-1, with unresolved D. Input material: central memory CD4+ T cells from blood. CDR3: CASSGELNTEAFF. CDR3 DNA: TGTGCCAGCAGTGGGGAGCTGAACACTGAAGCTTTCTTT. The full variable domain, rest sourced from reference TRBV7-9 and TRBJ1-1, is DTGVSQNPRHKITKRGQNVTFRCDPISEHNRLYWYRQTLGQGPEFLTYFQNEAQLEKSRLLSDRFSAERPKGSFSTLEIQRTEQGDSAMYLCASSGELNTEAFFGQGTRLTVV.